The 15 T cell receptor beta chains below were found in one sample sequenced in a study of T cells in Graves' hyperthyroidism and ophthalmopathy. Researchers took RNA transcripts and amplified the TCR beta CDR3 regions from them. HTBI primers were the set used in a first-round RT-PCR of the TCR CDR3. One entry per CDR3 protein, called by TCRdb with MiXCR from the multiplex PCR reads. The table includes more than 550,000 distinct CDR3 sequences, just under 45% detected once. Material: peripheral blood or thyroid tissue (not recorded which). Source of these receptors: an adult man with Graves' disease, either hyperthyroidism or ophthalmopathy (not recorded which).

As to this clonotype: This may be a read error, as it is one base from a much larger clone. This chain connects TRBV10-3 to TRBJ1-1; TRBD1 aligns across 11 bases. The CDR3 loop spans 14 amino acids. Germline V gene data show CDR1 as ENHRY and CDR2 as SYGVKD. Germline trimming cut 5 bases from V and 5 bases from J; bases unmatched to any gene: 4. The CDR3 here is CAISRTGGRTEAFF. As DNA, the CDR3 is TGTGCCATCAGTCGGACAGGGGGCAGGACTGAAGCTTTCTTT.

This clonotype appeared many times. The chain recombines TRBV7-3 with TRBJ1-3, with TRBD1 as a possible D gene (5 bases). The CDR3 runs 16 residues. Trimming removed 4 bases from V and 0 bases from J, with 13 bases in between. CDR1 is SGHTA, CDR2 FQGTGA, per germline. CDR3 sequence reads: CASSSGRFISGNTIYF. The CDR3 nucleotides are TGTGCCAGCAGCTCGGGACGTTTCATCTCTGGAAACACCATATATTTT.

The chain recombines TRBV6-1 with TRBJ1-2; possible D gene TRBD1, 6 bases. From germline, CDR1 is MNHNS and CDR2 SASEGT. Trimming took off 1 base at V and 7 bases at J, with 22 bases between the two ends. This CDR3 spans 17 amino acids. The CDR3 sequence is CASSEGFQRGAVVGYTF. CDR3 bases: TGTGCCAGCAGTGAAGGTTTCCAGCGGGGGGCGGTCGTTGGCTACACCTTC.

Note on this clonotype: This may be a read error: a much more frequent sequence differs by one nucleotide. The rearrangement joins TRBV5-5 to TRBJ2-6; no firm D call. Trimming removed 7 bases at V and 1 base at J, with 15 bases between. The CDR3 extends over 16 amino acids. The V gene's germline CDR1 is SGHKS and CDR2 YYEKEE (reference sequence). The CDR3 is CASGSTTSSGANVLTF. The CDR3 region has the DNA TGTGCCAGCGGCTCAACCACGAGTTCTGGGGCCAACGTCCTGACTTTC. The full variable domain, in which reference TRBV5-5 and TRBJ2-6 provide the parts outside the CDR3, is DAGVTQSPTHLIKTRGQQVTLRCSPISGHKSVSWYQQVLGQGPQFIFQYYEKEERGRGNFPDRFSARQFPNYSSELNVNALLLGDSALYLCASGSTTSSGANVLTFGAGSRLTVL.

This clonotype showed up many times. This sequence joins TRBV7-2 and TRBJ2-7; perhaps TRBD1 as D (6 bases). The CDR3 is made up of 13 amino acids. Germline V gene data show CDR1 as SGHTA and CDR2 as FQGNSA. V dropped 4 bases and J dropped 1 base, with 8 bases sitting between them. CDR3 DNA sequence: TGTGCCAGCAGCTCGGACAGATCCTACGAGCAGTACTTC. This encodes CASSSDRSYEQYF.

This clonotype appeared many times. An end of the junction does not agree with germline; a read error may underlie this. The chain carries TRBV29-1 and TRBJ1-2; 9 nucleotides line up with TRBD1. The CDR3 runs 13 residues. CDR1 and CDR2 (germline): SQVTM, ANQGSEA. The DNA of the CDR3 is TGCAGCGTCGAAGGGGACAGGGCAGATGGCTACACCTTC. It codes for CSVEGDRADGYTF.

In the case of this clonotype: A much larger clone differs by one base, so this may be a read error. The chain links TRBV7-2 to TRBJ2-2, with 10 bases lining up with TRBD2. The CDR3 length is 14 residues. The V segment lost 9 bases and the J segment 4 bases; nucleotides outside the gene matches: 5. CDR1 is SGHTA, CDR2 FQGNSA, per germline. The CDR3 DNA reads TGTGCCAGTATTAGCGGGGGGAGCACCGGGGAGCTGTTTTTT. Its translation: CASISGGSTGELFF. Supplemented by reference TRBV7-2 and TRBJ2-2, the full variable domain reads GAGVSQSPSNKVTEKGKDVELRCDPISGHTALYWYRQSLGQGLEFLIYFQGNSAPDKSGLPSDRFSAERTGGSVSTLTIQRTQQEDSAVYLCASISGGSTGELFFGEGSRLTVL.

This clonotype occurred many times. The chain couples TRBV25-1 to TRBJ1-2, with no clear D. The CDR3 sequence is 15 residues long. Trimming took off 1 base at V and 0 bases at J, with 9 bases between the two ends. Germline assignment: CDR1 MGHDK and CDR2 SYGVNS. Here the CDR3 DNA reads TGTGCCAGCAGTGAATCTGGCATATCTAACTATGGCTACACCTTC. It translates to CASSESGISNYGYTF.

The chain combines TRBV15 with TRBJ2-5, with TRBD1 identical over 9 bases. The CDR3 totals 15 residues. The germline V gene encodes CDR1 LNHNV and CDR2 YYDKDF (reference sequence). Unmatched junction bases numbered 8, after V lost 4 bases and J lost 5 bases. CDR3 sequence: CATSTSFGQGETQYF. DNA of the CDR3: TGTGCCACCAGCACTAGTTTCGGACAGGGGGAGACCCAGTACTTC.

This clonotype was counted only a few times. This chain connects TRBV6-1 to TRBJ1-4, with D perhaps matching TRBD1 (6 bases). Between the trimmed V and J ends, which lost 3 bases and 0 bases, there was a span of 11 bases. The CDR3 sequence is 16 residues long. Germline lookup yields CDR1 MNHNS and CDR2 SASEGT. DNA for the CDR3: TGTGCCAGCAGTGATTGGGGGGCTGCAACTAATGAAAAACTGTTTTTT. It translates to CASSDWGAATNEKLFF.

This clonotype was seen a handful of times. The chain uses TRBV7-9 and TRBJ1-1; D remains unclear. V was shortened by 5 bases and J by 2 bases, with 9 bases between the two germline ends. The length of the CDR3 is 13 residues. Germline CDR1 is SEHNR and CDR2 is FQNEAQ (reference sequence). CDR3 region: CASSQYKNTEAFF. The CDR3 coding sequence is TGTGCCAGCAGCCAATACAAAAACACTGAAGCTTTCTTT. The whole variable domain, filled in from reference TRBV7-9 and TRBJ1-1, reads DTGVSQNPRHKITKRGQNVTFRCDPISEHNRLYWYRQTLGQGPEFLTYFQNEAQLEKSRLLSDRFSAERPKGSFSTLEIQRTEQGDSAMYLCASSQYKNTEAFFGQGTRLTVV.

The chain recombines TRBV7-2 with TRBJ1-1, with 9 bases aligning to TRBD1. The CDR3 has 17 amino acids. Unmatched junction bases numbered 5, after V lost 0 bases and J lost 0 bases. Germline V CDR1 and CDR2: SGHTA, FQGNSA. CDR3 protein: CASSLAGQGLLNTEAFF. The CDR3 DNA follows: TGTGCCAGCAGCTTAGCAGGACAGGGGCTATTGAACACTGAAGCTTTCTTT.

The V and J genes are TRBV7-8 and TRBJ1-6, with TRBD1 matching 8 bases. Germline V gene data show CDR1 as SGHVS and CDR2 as FQNEAQ. Trimming removed 5 bases from V and 7 bases from J; junction bases left unmatched: 10. The CDR3 length is 16 residues. This chain's CDR3 is CASSLKSQGGNSPLHF. CDR3 nucleotide sequence: TGTGCCAGCAGCCTTAAGTCACAGGGGGGGAATTCACCCCTCCACTTT.

This clonotype showed up just a few times. The chain carries TRBV11-3 and TRBJ1-2, with D uncertain. Deletions cut 3 bases from V and 4 bases from J, with 15 bases between. Germline lookup yields CDR1 SGHNT and CDR2 YENEEA. CDR3 length: 15 residues. The CDR3 DNA reads as TGTGCCAGCAGCTTGGGCGGACCGACGGCCTATGGCTACACCTTC. This translates into CASSLGGPTAYGYTF.

J is TRBJ2-7 and V is TRBV29-1; TRBD1 aligns across 7 bases. The CDR3 runs to 15 residues. Trimming took 3 bases from V and 2 from J; bases not matched to a gene: 10. Germline values: CDR1 SQVTM, CDR2 ANQGSEA. The CDR3 sequence: CSVEILGQGAYEQYF. The DNA for the CDR3 is TGCAGCGTTGAGATCCTAGGTCAGGGGGCCTACGAGCAGTACTTC.